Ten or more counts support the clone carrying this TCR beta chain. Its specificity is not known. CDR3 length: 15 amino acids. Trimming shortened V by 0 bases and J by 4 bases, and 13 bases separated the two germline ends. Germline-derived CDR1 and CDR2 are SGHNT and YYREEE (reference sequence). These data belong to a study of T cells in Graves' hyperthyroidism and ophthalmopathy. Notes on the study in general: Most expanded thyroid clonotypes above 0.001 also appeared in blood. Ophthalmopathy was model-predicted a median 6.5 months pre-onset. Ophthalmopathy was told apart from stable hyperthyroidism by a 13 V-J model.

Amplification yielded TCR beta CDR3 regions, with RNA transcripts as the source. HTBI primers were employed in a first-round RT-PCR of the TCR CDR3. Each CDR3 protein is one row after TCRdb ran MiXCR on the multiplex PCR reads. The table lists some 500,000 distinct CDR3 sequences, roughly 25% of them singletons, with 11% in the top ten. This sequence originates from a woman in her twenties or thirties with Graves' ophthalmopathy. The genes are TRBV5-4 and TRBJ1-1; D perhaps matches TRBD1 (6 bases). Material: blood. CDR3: CASSLESGEGTEAFF. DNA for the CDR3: TGTGCCAGCAGCTTGGAGTCAGGGGAGGGCACTGAAGCTTTCTTT.